The 22 T cell receptor beta chains given below trace back to one sample, sequenced in a study of cytomegalovirus exposure and HLA in healthy donors. Primers for the PCR totalled 60 Vbeta and 13 Jbeta. Profiled with immunoSEQ multiplex PCR; TCRdb holds only in-frame clones, not every one. The repertoire consists of about 77,000 clones, with 60% to 80% occurring once and the leading ten covering about 7%. The sequencing sample was made of PBMCs. These receptors all stem from a woman aged 40 to 55 in good health and CMV-seronegative.

This clone was seen only a few times. The chain couples TRBV21-1 to TRBJ2-7; no check of the table's D call, TRBD2, against the DNA was made. TRBV21-1 is described as a pseudogene. There are 12 residues in the CDR3. The CDR3: CASSKGGHEQYF. CDR3 coding DNA: TGTGCCAGCAGCAAGGGGGGACACGAGCAGTACTTC.

The chain combines TRBV29-1 with TRBJ1-2; no definite D call. Germline CDR1 SQVTM, CDR2 ANQGSEA. The V and J ends lost 5 bases and 3 bases respectively, with 10 bases between them. The CDR3 runs to 12 residues. The CDR3 protein is CSVQVRYYGYTF. CDR3 nucleotides: TGCAGCGTTCAGGTCAGATACTATGGCTACACCTTC. Supplemented by reference TRBV29-1 and TRBJ1-2, the full variable domain reads SAVISQKPSRDICQRGTSLTIQCQVDSQVTMMFWYRQQPGQSLTLIATANQGSEATYESGFVIDKFPISRPNLTFSTLTVSNMSPEDSSIYLCSVQVRYYGYTFGSGTRLTVV.

The chain joins TRBV5-6 to TRBJ2-3; D is uncertain. The germline gives CDR1 SGHDT, CDR2 YYEEEE. The germline V and J ends were trimmed by 2 bases and 11 bases, with 12 bases remaining between them. This CDR3 region has 12 residues. In DNA form, the CDR3 reads TGTGCCAGCAGCTTTTTGGCTCTTGGGCAGTATTTT. This codes for CASSFLALGQYF.

This clone rates as medium-sized. The chain recombines TRBV7-2 with TRBJ2-1, with 11 bases that match TRBD2. Per germline, CDR1 SGHTA and CDR2 FQGNSA. The CDR3 totals 15 residues. V lost 3 bases to trimming and J lost 3 bases; unmatched junction nucleotides: 1. The CDR3 bases are TGTGCCAGCAGCTTGACTAGCGGGGACTACAATGAGCAGTTCTTC. Translated: CASSLTSGDYNEQFF.

This chain links TRBV11-2 with TRBJ1-2; no definite D call. CDR3 length equals 13 residues. V was cut by 4 bases and J by 8 bases, with 14 bases left in between. Germline values: CDR1 SGHAT, CDR2 FQNNGV. The chain's CDR3 is CASSYAQDDGYTF. The CDR3 bases are TGTGCCAGCAGCTACGCCCAGGATGACGGCTACACCTTC.

The rearrangement joins TRBV7-2 to TRBJ2-3; D might be TRBD2 (5 bases). Between the trimmed V and J ends, which lost 5 bases and 1 base, there was a span of 13 bases. The CDR3 totals 15 residues. The germline CDR1 and CDR2 sequences are SGHTA and FQGNSA. DNA for the CDR3: TGTGCCAGCAGCCGTGGTGGGAGCGGCACAGATACGCAGTATTTT. Encoded protein: CASSRGGSGTDTQYF. The variable domain in full, with the rest retrieved from reference TRBV7-2 and TRBJ2-3, is GAGVSQSPSNKVTEKGKDVELRCDPISGHTALYWYRQSLGQGLEFLIYFQGNSAPDKSGLPSDRFSAERTGGSVSTLTIQRTQQEDSAVYLCASSRGGSGTDTQYFGPGTRLTVL.

The chain has TRBV4-2 and TRBJ2-2; the D gene is possibly TRBD2 (6 bases). Germline V gene lookup returns CDR1 LGHNA and CDR2 YNFKEQ. The CDR3 runs 17 residues. V lost 0 bases and J lost 0, with 11 bases in between. The CDR3 sequence is CASSQDRLEANTGELFF. The DNA for the CDR3 is TGTGCCAGCAGCCAAGATAGACTAGAGGCGAACACCGGGGAGCTGTTTTTT.

V is TRBV6-1 and J is TRBJ1-6, with D unresolved. This CDR3 region has 15 residues. Germline V CDR1 and CDR2: MNHNS, SASEGT. Trimming shortened V by 7 bases and J by 0 bases, and 10 bases separated the two germline ends. CDR3: CASMGQSSYNSPLHF. DNA for the CDR3: TGTGCCAGCATGGGCCAGAGCTCCTATAATTCACCCCTCCACTTT.

The chain carries TRBV5-1 and TRBJ2-2, with 9 bases fitting TRBD1. Germline V gene data show CDR1 as SGHRS and CDR2 as YFSETQ. The length of the CDR3 is 16 residues. J was trimmed by 2 bases and V by 3 bases; bases with no gene match: 5. The CDR3 bases are TGCGCCAGCAGCTCCCGGGACAGGGTCAACACCGGGGAGCTGTTTTTT. This sequence encodes CASSSRDRVNTGELFF.

The chain employs TRBV4-1 and TRBJ2-3; TRBD1 might be the D (5 bases). Germline CDR1 MGHRA, CDR2 YSYEKL. V gave up 0 bases and J gave up 1 base, with 8 bases separating them. This CDR3 has 15 amino acids. Here the CDR3 DNA reads TGCGCCAGCAGCCAAGAGGGGCGTGGCACAGATACGCAGTATTTT. It specifies CASSQEGRGTDTQYF.

This clone has more than one count but fewer than ten. CDR3 residues: CASRKGLNYGYTF. CDR3 sequence (DNA): TGTGCCAGCAGAAAGGGACTGAACTATGGCTACACCTTC. The chain uses TRBV6-5 and TRBJ1-2; weak D call: TRBD1 (5 bases). The CDR3 spans 13 residues. The germline CDR1 and CDR2 sequences are MNHEY and SVGAGI. The V end lost 6 bases, the J end lost 2 bases, and 10 bases lay between the germline ends.

This clone was found a few times. The CDR3 DNA is TGTGCCAGCAGCTTCAGGGGACAAAACGAGCAGTACTTC. Encoded protein: CASSFRGQNEQYF. The rearrangement links TRBV5-4 to TRBJ2-7; maybe TRBD1 (6 bases). V shed 2 bases and J shed 5 bases, with 11 bases lying between them. Germline V lookup: CDR1 SGHNT, CDR2 YYREEE (reference sequence). This CDR3 region has 13 residues. The complete variable domain, with remaining parts taken from reference TRBV5-4 and TRBJ2-7, reads ETGVTQSPTHLIKTRGQQVTLRCSSQSGHNTVSWYQQALGQGPQFIFQYYREEENGRGNFPPRFSGLQFPNYSSELNVNALELDDSALYLCASSFRGQNEQYFGPGTRLTVT.

This clone was detected a few times. This chain connects TRBV11-2 to TRBJ1-1; D is possibly TRBD1 (6 bases). Trimming pared 3 bases from V and 7 bases from J, leaving 12 bases between. The germline CDR1 and CDR2 sequences are SGHAT and FQNNGV. The CDR3 runs to 13 residues. This CDR3 reads CASSFQGNNEAFF. The CDR3 DNA reads as TGTGCCAGCAGCTTCCAGGGGAATAATGAAGCTTTCTTT.

This clone appeared once. This rearrangement joins TRBV30 to TRBJ2-7, with a tentative D call TRBD2 (5 bases). The CDR3 runs to 16 residues. Germline values: CDR1 GTSNPN, CDR2 SVGIG (reference sequence). Trimming shortened V by 2 bases and J by 0 bases, and 17 bases separated the two germline ends. CDR3 amino acids: CAWSFSVGKSSYEQYF. CDR3 sequence (DNA): TGTGCCTGGAGTTTCTCCGTCGGGAAAAGCTCCTACGAGCAGTACTTC.

Only a few counts were recorded for this clone. The rearrangement joins TRBV25-1 to TRBJ2-1; 9 positions agree with TRBD2. Trimming took 1 base from V and 7 from J; bases not matched to a gene: 8. This CDR3 is 16 amino acids long. Germline V gene lookup returns CDR1 MGHDK and CDR2 SYGVNS. The CDR3 loop reads CASSESGTSRDNEQFF. The CDR3 coding sequence is TGTGCCAGCAGTGAATCCGGGACTAGCAGGGATAATGAGCAGTTCTTC.

This chain connects TRBV9 to TRBJ2-5; 7 bases line up with TRBD2. The CDR3 length is 13 residues. The junction had 8 bases not matched to a gene; V was cut back by 7 bases and J by 5 bases. The germline V gene encodes CDR1 SGDLS and CDR2 YYNGEE. This CDR3 reads CASGRAGWETQYF. DNA of the CDR3: TGTGCCAGCGGACGAGCGGGGTGGGAGACCCAGTACTTC.

V and J are TRBV11-2 and TRBJ2-7; the D is unclear. The CDR3 consists of 15 residues. Germline loops: CDR1 SGHAT, CDR2 FQNNGV. Deletions cut 2 bases from V and 3 bases from J, with 14 bases between. CDR3 residues: CASSLLAGANYEQYF. CDR3 DNA sequence: TGTGCCAGCAGCTTACTGGCAGGCGCTAACTACGAGCAGTACTTC.

V is TRBV9 and J is TRBJ1-1; TRBD1 agrees at 7 bases. Germline CDR1 and CDR2: SGDLS and YYNGEE. The junction had 16 bases not matched to a gene; V was cut back by 4 bases and J by 7 bases. The CDR3 is 16 amino acids. The CDR3 DNA follows: TGTGCCAGCAGCCATGAACCAACAGGGGCGGGCAGTGAAGCTTTCTTT. Protein sequence: CASSHEPTGAGSEAFF.

J is TRBJ1-6 and V is TRBV6-1, with 9 bases lining up with TRBD1. J gave up 6 bases and V 5 bases, and 5 bases lay outside the gene matches. Germline V gene data show CDR1 as MNHNS and CDR2 as SASEGT. This CDR3 region has 15 residues. CDR3 DNA: TGTGCCAGCAGTCCACCGGGACAGGGTAATTCACCCCTCCACTTT. Translation gives CASSPPGQGNSPLHF.

This clone was seen more than once but under ten times. V and J are TRBV5-8 and TRBJ2-3; 9 positions agree with TRBD2. The CDR3 is made up of 16 amino acids. V shed 0 bases, J shed 1 base, and the junction held 3 bases outside the gene matches. Germline values: CDR1 SGHTS, CDR2 YDEGEE. The CDR3 here is CASSLVAGVGTDTQYF. In nucleotides, the CDR3 is TGTGCCAGCAGCTTGGTAGCGGGAGTGGGCACAGATACGCAGTATTTT.

The rearrangement links TRBV7-2 to TRBJ1-1; 8 nucleotides match TRBD1. CDR1 is SGHTA and CDR2 is FQGNSA in the germline V gene. This CDR3 is 17 amino acids long. J lost 0 bases, V lost 5 bases, and 11 bases had no gene match. The CDR3 loop is CASSPGIGQGMNTEAFF. The CDR3 DNA sequence: TGTGCCAGCAGCCCCGGAATAGGACAGGGTATGAACACTGAAGCTTTCTTT. Variable domain in full (rest from reference TRBV7-2 and TRBJ1-1): GAGVSQSPSNKVTEKGKDVELRCDPISGHTALYWYRQSLGQGLEFLIYFQGNSAPDKSGLPSDRFSAERTGGSVSTLTIQRTQQEDSAVYLCASSPGIGQGMNTEAFFGQGTRLTVV.

This clone was counted a few times. The chain couples TRBV6-5 to TRBJ1-2; D is undetermined. Trimming left V 0 bases short and J 3 bases short, with 11 bases between. The germline gives CDR1 MNHEY, CDR2 SVGAGI. The CDR3 covers 15 residues. This CDR3 reads CASSYSSEVDYGYTF. The CDR3 DNA sequence: TGTGCCAGCAGTTACTCAAGCGAAGTAGACTATGGCTACACCTTC.